This record concerns one T cell receptor beta chain sequence. Its cognate antigen has yet to be identified. There are no base qualities to consult, and no much larger clone falls within one base. After less than 13 days of culture, CD4+ T cells were isolated with the EasySep CD4+ T cell isolation kit. PCR-confirmed SARS-CoV-2 infection had occurred in convalescent patients between March and December 2020, before the Alpha, Beta and Delta variants emerged in the United States. Each participant received two doses of an mRNA SARS-CoV-2 vaccine, either BNT162b2 or mRNA-1273. On days 3 and 7, half of the culture medium was replaced with fresh IL-2-containing medium. Unless otherwise noted, each peptide stimulation condition was cultured in triplicate wells. PBMC were separated from whole blood using Ficoll-Paque Plus gradient centrifugation and were then either cryopreserved at -140C or used fresh. The QIAamp micro DNA kit was used to extract genomic DNA from the cultured CD4+ T cells.

This sample is part of a study of vaccination effects on CD4 cells after COVID-19 (dated by TCRdb to the early 2020s). With respect to the entire study: In the ViraFEST assay, PBMC were stimulated with viral peptide pools, and antigen-specific CD4+ T cell clonotypes were then identified by expansion using TCR sequencing. After vaccination, three convalescent patients were sampled at an early time point (day +14) and at a late time point (day +241, +227 and +161, respectively). Post-vaccine samples across the study were collected a median of 72 days after the second dose, with a range of 14 to 241. Each well held 1.5 million to 2 million PBMC cultured in IMDM containing roughly 5% human AB serum, 8.5 to 10 IU/ml IL-2 and gentamicin, along with approximately 10 ug/ml peptides. SARS-CoV-2 spike-specific CD4+ TCR repertoires from before and after mRNA vaccination were compared in COVID-19 convalescent patients and in infection-naive vaccine recipients. A total of approximately 9 COVID-19 convalescent patients and several SARS-CoV-2-naive healthy vaccine recipients were included in the full study. Cultures from other donors in the study were sequenced using the Oncomine TCR Beta short-read assay on an Illumina iSeq 100.

Summary of the overall study and its limitations: Marked clonal contraction was observed in both infection-induced and vaccine-induced clones at late post-vaccination timepoints, consistent with waning T cell responses. Only a small number of convalescent patients were included, and no early post-infection timepoints were available, which limited the study. For convalescent patients, new clones induced by the vaccine made up most of the post-vaccine spike-reactive repertoire, and these new clones were largely distinct from the clones induced by infection.

The method behind the library was the immunoSEQ multiplex PCR assay. DNA from the CD4+ T cells that had been cultured and isolated underwent TCR beta CDR3 sequencing. In the paper's pipeline: Non-productive TCR sequences were discarded, and reads were trimmed to the CDR3 region, with only CDR3s of 7 or more amino acids retained. Antigen-specific clonotypes were identified with the MANAFEST web app by comparing expansion in peptide wells against reference cultures. Positive clones required FDR<0.05 expansion versus reference and all other wells, odds ratio above 5, and frequency above 0.1% in two replicate wells. A clonotype was called cross-reactive if it was significantly expanded both in SARS-CoV-2 spike wells and in at least one common cold coronavirus spike condition. CDR3 similarity was assessed by Levenshtein distance using the stringdist R package, and unrooted trees were constructed with ape in R 3.6.1. TCRdb took over this immuneACCESS table, retaining in-frame rearrangements with V and J assigned. Such tables are incomplete; in checked studies, under half of the missing clones stem from an unresolved V gene, and the remainder is unexplained. V, J and clone size were drawn from that table, and D and trimming were deduced from the DNA. The sample has about 34,000 clones on record, about 75% of them singletons. About 7.1% of the sample goes to the ten largest clones.

In the germline V gene (reference sequence), CDR1 corresponds to GTSNPN and CDR2 to SVGIG. Trimming costs V 3 bases and J 8 bases, and their ends lie 17 bases apart. From its cysteine to its phenylalanine, the CDR3 spans 14 amino acids. CDR3 DNA only is kept here, 42 bases in frame from base 1. This TCR was sampled from a human donor who had a prior SARS-CoV-2 infection. Specimen: CD4+ T cells from PBMCs cultured without peptide, collected after COVID-19 vaccination. This chain is built from TRBV30 and TRBJ2-1; the D gene may be TRBD1 or TRBD2, since each aligns over 5 bases. The DNA sequence is as follows: TGTGCCTGGAGGTTATGGGACCCCCAGGATGAGCAGTTCTTC. This codes for CAWRLWDPQDEQFF.